One and the same sample provided the 8 T cell receptor beta chains below, sequenced in a study of blood T cell repertoires in COVID-19. The method was immunoSEQ multiplex PCR; TCRdb's version includes in-frame clones alone and lacks a portion of them. The sample holds a few hundred thousand clones, approximately 81% seen once. Sequenced material: peripheral blood. All receptors derive from an elderly woman with acute or convalescent COVID-19.

This chain links TRBV5-4 with TRBJ1-2; tentatively, D is TRBD1 (6 bases). The V gene's germline CDR1 is SGHNT and CDR2 YYREEE (reference sequence). Trimming cost V 7 bases and J 5 bases, with 15 bases left between them. This CDR3 spans 13 amino acids. The CDR3 bases are TGTGCCAGCGCCTCGGCAGGGGTTTATGGCTACACCTTC. Its protein is CASASAGVYGYTF.

The chain recombines TRBV9 with TRBJ2-7; TRBD1 matches 7 bases. The CDR3 loop spans 14 amino acids. V was clipped by 0 bases and J by 4 bases; unmatched bases: 4. CDR1 is SGDLS and CDR2 is YYNGEE in the germline V gene. The CDR3 is CASSVDHRGYEQYF. The CDR3 DNA sequence: TGTGCCAGCAGCGTAGATCACAGGGGATACGAGCAGTACTTC.

The genes are TRBV3-1 (or the pseudogene TRBV3-2) and TRBJ1-2, with 7 bases identical to TRBD1. Trimming cost V 3 bases and J 5 bases; bases outside gene matches: 6. The CDR3 sequence is 14 residues long. The germline V gene has CDR1 LGHDT and CDR2 YNNKEL (reference sequence). CDR3 sequence (DNA): TGTGCCAGCAGCCAGGGTGGACAGGTTTATGGCTACACCTTC. This sequence encodes CASSQGGQVYGYTF.

This clone was picked up one time. The chain joins TRBV2 to TRBJ1-5; the D is unclear. The CDR3 runs to 14 residues. Germline CDR1 SNHLY, CDR2 FYNNEI. The ends were cut back, 8 bases at V and 4 bases at J, with 15 bases in the middle. The CDR3 DNA reads as TGTGCCAGCCGAGATGATCCGGGTAATCAGCCCCAGCATTTT. Its translation: CASRDDPGNQPQHF.

V is TRBV5-6 and J is TRBJ1-1; D unresolved. The CDR3 runs 12 residues. V was pared by 0 bases and J by 7 bases, with 7 bases between. CDR1 is SGHDT, CDR2 YYEEEE, per germline. The CDR3 sequence is CASSLEHFEAFF. CDR3 DNA: TGTGCCAGCAGCTTGGAACATTTTGAAGCTTTCTTT. Filled out from reference TRBV5-6 and TRBJ1-1, the complete variable domain reads DAGVTQSPTHLIKTRGQQVTLRCSPKSGHDTVSWYQQALGQGPQFIFQYYEEEERQRGNFPDRFSGHQFPNYSSELNVNALLLGDSALYLCASSLEHFEAFFGQGTRLTVV.

This CDR3 is CASSSPGLAGLYEQYF. CDR3 in DNA: TGTGCCAGCAGTTCTCCGGGACTAGCTGGATTATACGAGCAGTACTTC. The chain joins TRBV6-2 or TRBV6-3 to TRBJ2-7, with 9 bases that match TRBD2. Losses at the gene ends were 4 bases for V and 4 bases for J; bases not matched to a gene: 11. The CDR3 sequence is 16 residues long. In germline, CDR1 is MNHEY, CDR2 SVGEGT.

V is TRBV18 and J is TRBJ2-7; perhaps TRBD2 as D (5 bases). Germline lookup yields CDR1 KGHSH and CDR2 LQKENI. V was pared by 5 bases and J by 1 base, with 18 bases between. This CDR3 has 16 residues. The CDR3 protein is CASSSIGVGNSYEQYF. DNA for the CDR3: TGTGCCAGCTCATCAATCGGGGTAGGGAATTCCTACGAGCAGTACTTC.

The genes are TRBV7-6 and TRBJ2-5; TRBD2 matches 7 bases. V lost 3 bases to trimming and J lost 0 bases; unmatched junction nucleotides: 4. Germline V gene lookup returns CDR1 SGHVS and CDR2 FNYEAQ. The CDR3 loop spans 15 amino acids. The CDR3 loop is CASSLSGKYQETQYF. CDR3 bases: TGTGCCAGCAGCTTGAGCGGGAAGTACCAAGAGACCCAGTACTTC.